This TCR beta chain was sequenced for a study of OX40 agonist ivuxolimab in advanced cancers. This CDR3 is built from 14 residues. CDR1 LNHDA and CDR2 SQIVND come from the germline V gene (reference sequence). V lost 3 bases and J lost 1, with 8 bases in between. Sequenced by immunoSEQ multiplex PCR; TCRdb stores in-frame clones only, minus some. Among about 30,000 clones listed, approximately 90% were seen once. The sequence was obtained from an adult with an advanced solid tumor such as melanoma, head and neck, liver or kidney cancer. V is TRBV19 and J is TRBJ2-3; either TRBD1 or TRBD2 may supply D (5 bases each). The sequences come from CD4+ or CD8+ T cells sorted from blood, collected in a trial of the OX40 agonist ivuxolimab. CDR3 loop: CASSIGGGTDTQYF. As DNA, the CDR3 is TGTGCCAGTAGTATTGGGGGTGGCACAGATACGCAGTATTTT.